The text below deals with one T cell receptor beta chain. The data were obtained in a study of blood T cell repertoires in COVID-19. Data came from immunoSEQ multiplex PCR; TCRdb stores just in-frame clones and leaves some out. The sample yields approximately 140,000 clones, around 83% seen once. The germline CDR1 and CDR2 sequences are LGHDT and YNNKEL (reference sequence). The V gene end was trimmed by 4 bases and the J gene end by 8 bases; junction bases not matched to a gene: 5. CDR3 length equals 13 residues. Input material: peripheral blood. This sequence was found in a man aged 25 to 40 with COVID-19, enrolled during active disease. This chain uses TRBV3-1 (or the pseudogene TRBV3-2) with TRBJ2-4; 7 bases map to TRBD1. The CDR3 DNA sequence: TGTGCCAGCAGCCCGACAGGGTTGTACATTCAGTACTTC. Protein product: CASSPTGLYIQYF.